Listed here are 11 T cell receptor beta chains from one sample, sequenced in a study of blood T cell repertoires in COVID-19. Produced via immunoSEQ multiplex PCR; TCRdb's table is partial and in-frame only. Altogether fewer than 150,000 clones are present, around four fifths being singletons, with the ten largest covering around 20%. Sequencing used peripheral blood. Receptor source: a man at least 80 years old with acute or convalescent COVID-19.

The rearrangement uses TRBV2 and TRBJ2-7, with TRBD1 matching over 8 bases. Germline-derived CDR1 and CDR2 are SNHLY and FYNNEI. The CDR3 is 15 amino acids. Trimming took 5 bases from V and 6 from J; bases not matched to a gene: 12. The CDR3 bases are TGTGCCAGCAGTCCCCGAGGGACAGGTTCTGCCGAGCAGTACTTC. Its translation is CASSPRGTGSAEQYF. Full variable domain (remainder filled in from reference TRBV2 and TRBJ2-7): EPEVTQTPSHQVTQMGQEVILRCVPISNHLYFYWYRQILGQKVEFLVSFYNNEISEKSEIFDDQFSVERPDGSNFTLKIRSTKLEDSAMYFCASSPRGTGSAEQYFGPGTRLTVT.

The rearrangement links TRBV10-3 to TRBJ2-7, with D unresolved. Germline V CDR1 and CDR2: ENHRY, SYGVKD. With 0 bases removed from V and 3 bases from J, the gap between germline ends came to 9 bases. CDR3 length equals 14 residues. The CDR3 loop is CAISESGDHYEQYF. CDR3 DNA sequence: TGTGCCATCAGTGAGTCGGGCGACCACTACGAGCAGTACTTC.

This chain joins TRBV3-1 (or the pseudogene TRBV3-2) and TRBJ1-6, with no clear D. Trimming shortened V by 0 bases and J by 9 bases, and 12 bases separated the two germline ends. The CDR3 loop spans 15 amino acids. Per germline, CDR1 LGHDT and CDR2 YNNKEL (reference sequence). Here the CDR3 DNA reads TGTGCCAGCAGCCAAGACGAGGGCTGGGGTTCACCCCTCCACTTT. Residues: CASSQDEGWGSPLHF.

This clone has only one observation. The chain couples TRBV19 to TRBJ1-4; D is undetermined. The germline V gene has CDR1 LNHDA and CDR2 SQIVND (reference sequence). V was clipped by 6 bases and J by 1 base, with 9 bases between them. The CDR3 is 14 residues long. DNA for the CDR3: TGTGCCAGTAGCTCTTCCGGAACTAATGAAAAACTGTTTTTT. It codes for CASSSSGTNEKLFF.

This chain uses TRBV9 with TRBJ1-4; a weak D match, TRBD1 (5 bases). Germline V lookup: CDR1 SGDLS, CDR2 YYNGEE. The CDR3 totals 15 residues. Trimming took off 4 bases at V and 0 bases at J, with 10 bases between the two ends. CDR3 in DNA: TGTGCCAGCAGCCGACAGCCAGCAACTAATGAAAAACTGTTTTTT. It encodes CASSRQPATNEKLFF.

This chain joins TRBV19 and TRBJ1-1; perhaps TRBD1 as D (5 bases). CDR3 length: 15 amino acids. CDR1 and CDR2 (germline): LNHDA, SQIVND (reference sequence). The germline V and J ends were trimmed by 3 bases and 5 bases, with 16 bases remaining between them. CDR3 amino acids: CASSIIGVQGTEAFF. DNA of the CDR3: TGTGCCAGTAGTATTATAGGGGTGCAAGGTACTGAAGCTTTCTTT.

The genes are TRBV30 and TRBJ1-5; D may be TRBD1 (5 bases). The CDR3 runs to 15 residues. Germline CDR1 is GTSNPN and CDR2 is SVGIG (reference sequence). Trimming removed 0 bases from V and 4 bases from J, with 13 bases in between. In DNA, the CDR3 is TGTGCCTGGAGTGTACGGGGGGGAGCGAATCAGCCCCAGCATTTT. Its protein is CAWSVRGGANQPQHF.

This chain connects TRBV2 to TRBJ2-2; weak D call: TRBD1 (6 bases). The CDR3 spans 13 residues. The V end was cut by 8 bases, the J end by 4 bases, with 11 bases between. Germline V CDR1 and CDR2: SNHLY, FYNNEI. The CDR3 DNA sequence: TGTGCCAGCGACGGGACACTCACCGGGGAGCTGTTTTTT. The encoded protein is CASDGTLTGELFF.

The rearrangement joins TRBV5-1 to TRBJ2-5, with a weak D call TRBD2 (6 bases). CDR1 is SGHRS, CDR2 YFSETQ, per germline. Deletions cut 4 bases from V and 0 bases from J, with 13 bases between. This CDR3 region has 15 residues. The chain's CDR3 is CASSPRRLDQETQYF. Written as DNA, the CDR3 is TGCGCCAGCAGCCCCCGCCGACTAGACCAAGAGACCCAGTACTTC.

The genes are TRBV11-2 and TRBJ2-1; weak D call: TRBD2 (6 bases). The CDR3 loop spans 11 amino acids. Germline CDR1 is SGHAT and CDR2 is FQNNGV. V was clipped by 3 bases and J by 12 bases, with 9 bases between them. The CDR3, as DNA: TGTGCCAGCAGCTTTGCGGGGCCGCAGTTCTTC. Translating gives CASSFAGPQFF.

V gene TRBV7-9 combines with J gene TRBJ1-5; D possibly corresponds to TRBD1 (6 bases). V dropped 1 base and J dropped 5 bases, with 12 bases sitting between them. The CDR3 consists of 15 residues. The germline V gene encodes CDR1 SEHNR and CDR2 FQNEAQ (reference sequence). CDR3 in DNA: TGTGCCAGCAGCTTAGGTTTGGGGGCCGATCAGCCCCAGCATTTT. It yields the protein CASSLGLGADQPQHF.